This T cell receptor (beta chain) originates from a study of blood T cell repertoires in COVID-19. The overall study: Samples came from the United States, Italy and Spain, spanning acute and convalescent COVID-19. From T cells, B-cell-depleted T cells, or PBMCs came the material, which was cDNA or gDNA.

In the source study's methods: Reference gene primer amplification yielded estimated nucleated cell counts. This table comes from immunoSEQ multiplex PCR, and its TCRdb copy is limited to in-frame clones, with some not included. V and J calls plus clone size are reproduced from that table; the DNA served to infer D and trimming. The table records roughly 500,000 clones, 75% to 90% of them present only once. Seattle patient enrollment occurred during active infection, with longitudinal follow-up thereafter. Sequenced: peripheral blood. The TCR comes from a man aged 18 to 29 with COVID-19, enrolled during active disease.

Written as DNA, the CDR3 is TGTGCCAGCAGTGAACAGGGACAAAGAAATTCACCCCTCCACTTT. Amino acid sequence: CASSEQGQRNSPLHF. The chain is built from TRBV2 and TRBJ1-6, with a possible D match to TRBD1 (6 bases). The CDR3 covers 15 residues. Germline CDR1 SNHLY, CDR2 FYNNEI. Trimming cost V 2 bases and J 7 bases, with 12 bases left between them.